The sequence of this T cell receptor (beta chain) was determined in a study of molecular identifiers for immune sequencing clone quantification. Only a few counts were recorded for this clonotype. CDR1 is LNHNV, CDR2 YYDKDF, per germline (reference sequence). V lost 2 bases to trimming and J lost 0 bases; unmatched junction nucleotides: 2. This CDR3 has 15 residues. Generation of bulk TCR libraries relied on previously described methods and listed TCR primers. Each CDR3 protein gets one entry after TCRdb re-called the PCR reads with MiXCR. The repertoire holds hundreds of thousands of distinct CDR3 sequences, 15% to 20% seen once, with roughly 0.9% in the top ten. Investigators produced naive CD8 libraries from roughly 20,000 to 1,000,000 sorted cells, drawing on 10%, 30% or 50% RNA. Sorted naive CD8 T cells were those defined as CD8+CD4-CCR7+CD45RA+.

V gene TRBV15 combines with J gene TRBJ2-7, with 9 bases matching TRBD1. Sample: naive CD8+ T cells from blood, with Jurkat cell RNA spiked in. Subset denoted: FACS-sorted CD8+CD4-CCR7+CD45RA+ naive T cells. This clonotype was obtained from a human donor in good health. Some libraries in this study had Jurkat cell RNA spiked in. CDR3 coding DNA: TGTGCCACCAGCAGAAACAGGGGGCTCTCCTACGAGCAGTACTTC. Its protein product is CATSRNRGLSYEQYF.